Presented here are 28 T cell receptor beta chains from one specimen sequenced in a study of blood T cell repertoires in COVID-19 (dated by TCRdb to 2019 to 2021). The receptor library was made with the immunoSEQ multiplex PCR assay. TCRdb's version of the immuneACCESS table is confined to in-frame rearrangements and falls short of the full clone set. An unresolved V gene accounts for under half of the shortfall where checked; the remainder is of unknown origin. This sample lists tens of thousands of clones; approximately 81% were detected once. About 2.6% of the sample goes to the ten largest clones. Sequencing was carried out using peripheral blood. The receptors were gathered from a man over 45 with acute or convalescent COVID-19.

The chain uses TRBV18 and TRBJ2-1, with TRBD2 as a possible D gene (5 bases). V was pared by 5 bases and J by 7 bases, with 12 bases between. This CDR3 is built from 13 residues. CDR1 KGHSH and CDR2 LQKENI come from the germline V gene. The CDR3 region has the DNA TGTGCCAGCTCAGTTGGCCGGGGTAATGAGCAGTTCTTC. Translating it yields CASSVGRGNEQFF.

The chain carries TRBV18 and TRBJ2-7, with 7 positions matching TRBD1. The V and J ends lost 3 bases and 2 bases, in that order; junction bases with no gene match: 4. This CDR3 spans 14 amino acids. Germline V gene data show CDR1 as KGHSH and CDR2 as LQKENI. The CDR3 nucleotides read TGTGCCAGCTCACCCCGGGACAGTCCCTACGAGCAGTACTTC. Protein product: CASSPRDSPYEQYF. The full variable domain, completed using reference TRBV18 and TRBJ2-7, is NAGVMQNPRHLVRRRGQEARLRCSPMKGHSHVYWYRQLPEEGLKFMVYLQKENIIDESGMPKERFSAEFPKEGPSILRIQQVVRGDSAAYFCASSPRDSPYEQYFGPGTRLTVT.

J is TRBJ2-7 and V is TRBV3-1 (or the pseudogene TRBV3-2); TRBD2 aligns across 10 bases. The V gene end was trimmed by 3 bases and the J gene end by 5 bases; junction bases not matched to a gene: 13. The CDR3 consists of 17 residues. Looked up from germline, CDR1 is LGHDT and CDR2 is YNNKEL (reference sequence). The CDR3, as DNA: TGTGCCAGCAGCCAGCGGTCCGTAGCGGGAGGTAAGGACGAGCAGTACTTC. Translating gives CASSQRSVAGGKDEQYF.

The chain joins TRBV7-6 to TRBJ2-5; 11 bases are shared with TRBD1. V lost 1 base and J lost 4; bases outside the gene matches: 5. This CDR3 has 16 residues. Germline CDR1 is SGHVS and CDR2 is FNYEAQ. The CDR3 nucleotides read TGTGCCAGCAGCTTAGTCCGGGACAGGGGGAGAGAGACCCAGTACTTC. It yields the protein CASSLVRDRGRETQYF.

V and J are TRBV5-1 and TRBJ2-5; TRBD2 is a possible D gene (5 bases). The V end lost 5 bases, the J end lost 1 base, and 12 bases lay between the germline ends. Germline CDR1 and CDR2: SGHRS and YFSETQ. The CDR3 runs 14 residues. The CDR3 reads CASRQLDTQETQYF. The DNA for the CDR3 is TGCGCCAGCAGACAACTAGACACCCAAGAGACCCAGTACTTC.

The chain combines TRBV2 with TRBJ1-6; D gene uncertain. The CDR3 consists of 13 residues. V lost 6 bases to trimming and J lost 0 bases, with 3 bases between them. The germline gives CDR1 SNHLY, CDR2 FYNNEI. As DNA, the CDR3 is TGTGCCAGCAGGGCCTCCTATAATTCACCCCTCCACTTT. Amino acid sequence: CASRASYNSPLHF. Using reference TRBV2 and TRBJ1-6 for the parts outside the CDR3, the full variable domain is EPEVTQTPSHQVTQMGQEVILRCVPISNHLYFYWYRQILGQKVEFLVSFYNNEISEKSEIFDDQFSVERPDGSNFTLKIRSTKLEDSAMYFCASRASYNSPLHFGNGTRLTVT.

J is TRBJ1-1 and V is TRBV5-5; D remains unclear. Germline values: CDR1 SGHKS, CDR2 YYEKEE (reference sequence). The CDR3 has 14 residues. Trimming removed 4 bases at V and 0 bases at J, with 10 bases between. The CDR3: CASSPQTVNTEAFF. The CDR3 DNA is TGTGCCAGCAGCCCCCAAACAGTGAACACTGAAGCTTTCTTT.

The rearrangement links TRBV19 to TRBJ1-3, with D unclear. Trimming left V 8 bases short and J 0 bases short, with 14 bases between. CDR3 length: 15 amino acids. CDR1 is LNHDA, CDR2 SQIVND, per germline (reference sequence). CDR3 region: CASCGDQNSGNTIYF. The CDR3 nucleotides are TGTGCCAGTTGTGGAGACCAGAACTCTGGAAACACCATATATTTT.

The V gene is TRBV18, the J gene TRBJ2-7; the match to TRBD2 covers 11 bases. Per germline, CDR1 KGHSH and CDR2 LQKENI. V gave up 4 bases and J gave up 7 bases; unmatched junction bases: 9. The CDR3 consists of 15 residues. This CDR3 is CASSLGDTSGGEQYF. DNA for the CDR3: TGTGCCAGCTCACTTGGCGATACTAGCGGGGGAGAGCAGTACTTC.

This clone appeared a single time. The chain employs TRBV2 and TRBJ2-7, with D perhaps matching TRBD1 (5 bases). The CDR3 runs to 13 residues. Germline CDR1 is SNHLY and CDR2 is FYNNEI. Between the trimmed V and J ends, which lost 3 bases and 0 bases, there was a span of 6 bases. The CDR3 is CASSDDSSYEQYF. In DNA form, the CDR3 reads TGTGCCAGCAGTGACGACAGCTCCTACGAGCAGTACTTC. Full variable domain (outside the CDR3, taken from reference TRBV2 and TRBJ2-7): EPEVTQTPSHQVTQMGQEVILRCVPISNHLYFYWYRQILGQKVEFLVSFYNNEISEKSEIFDDQFSVERPDGSNFTLKIRSTKLEDSAMYFCASSDDSSYEQYFGPGTRLTVT.

This clone appeared a single time. This rearrangement joins TRBV2 to TRBJ2-1; 11 bases map to TRBD2. The CDR3 has 15 residues. Germline-derived CDR1 and CDR2 are SNHLY and FYNNEI. Losses at the gene ends were 6 bases for V and 4 bases for J; bases not matched to a gene: 5. CDR3 nucleotide sequence: TGTGCCAGCAGCCCGACTAGCGGGACTTACAATGAGCAGTTCTTC. It translates to CASSPTSGTYNEQFF.

This chain connects TRBV3-1 (or the pseudogene TRBV3-2) to TRBJ1-2; D gene ambiguous. CDR1 is LGHDT and CDR2 is YNNKEL in the germline V gene (reference sequence). V shed 0 bases and J shed 3 bases, with 5 bases lying between them. This CDR3 is built from 13 residues. DNA for the CDR3: TGTGCCAGCAGCCAAGATATCGACTATGGCTACACCTTC. It yields the protein CASSQDIDYGYTF.

This clone has just one count. The chain has TRBV7-9 and TRBJ1-1, with no clear D. The germline gives CDR1 SEHNR, CDR2 FQNEAQ (reference sequence). The CDR3 is 14 amino acids. V was shortened by 5 bases and J by 5 bases, with 15 bases between the two germline ends. In DNA, the CDR3 is TGTGCCAGCAGCCGTGGACTGGGCTGGACTGAAGCTTTCTTT. Protein product: CASSRGLGWTEAFF. The full variable domain, with the rest looked up from reference TRBV7-9 and TRBJ1-1, is DTGVSQNPRHKITKRGQNVTFRCDPISEHNRLYWYRQTLGQGPEFLTYFQNEAQLEKSRLLSDRFSAERPKGSFSTLEIQRTEQGDSAMYLCASSRGLGWTEAFFGQGTRLTVV.

The rearrangement uses TRBV4-2 and TRBJ1-2; D ambiguous. V shed 1 base and J shed 9 bases, with 6 bases lying between them. This CDR3 has 11 residues. CDR1 LGHNA and CDR2 YNFKEQ come from the germline V gene. Here the CDR3 reads CASSQGSSYTF. The CDR3 nucleotides are TGTGCCAGCAGCCAAGGTTCTAGCTACACCTTC.

This chain links TRBV3-1 (or the pseudogene TRBV3-2) with TRBJ1-5; a possible D gene is TRBD1 (6 bases). CDR3 size: 15 residues. Looked up from germline, CDR1 is LGHDT and CDR2 is YNNKEL (reference sequence). V was shortened by 4 bases and J by 7 bases, with 17 bases between the two germline ends. CDR3 residues: CASSPLRGLGQPQHF. The CDR3 coding sequence is TGTGCCAGCAGCCCGTTGCGGGGGCTAGGGCAGCCCCAGCATTTT.

The chain combines TRBV6-1 with TRBJ1-3; D uncertain. The V end lost 0 bases, the J end lost 1 base, and 10 bases lay between the germline ends. The CDR3 runs 16 residues. Germline values: CDR1 MNHNS, CDR2 SASEGT. CDR3 region: CASSEARYLSGNTIYF. The CDR3 DNA sequence: TGTGCCAGCAGTGAAGCTCGTTATCTATCTGGAAACACCATATATTTT.

This clone is a singleton in its sample. The chain is built from TRBV5-1 and TRBJ2-5; 7 bases line up with TRBD2. Per germline, CDR1 SGHRS and CDR2 YFSETQ. V dropped 4 bases and J dropped 1; count of bases not matched to a gene: 1. The CDR3 runs to 13 residues. The CDR3 sequence: CASSRGVQETQYF. The CDR3 DNA sequence: TGCGCCAGCAGCCGGGGGGTCCAAGAGACCCAGTACTTC.

CDR3 DNA sequence: TGTGCCAGCTCACCTGTGGAGGGGAACTCTGGAAACACCATATATTTT. Translated: CASSPVEGNSGNTIYF. The chain links TRBV18 to TRBJ1-3, with D possibly matching TRBD1 (5 bases). The CDR3 has 16 residues. CDR1 and CDR2 from the germline V gene are KGHSH and LQKENI. Trimming shortened V by 3 bases and J by 0 bases, and 12 bases separated the two germline ends.

The chain couples TRBV10-2 to TRBJ1-2; 7 nucleotides match TRBD1. The CDR3 loop spans 18 amino acids. Germline V gives CDR1 WSHSY, CDR2 SAAADI. J gave up 4 bases and V 6 bases, and 20 bases lay outside the gene matches. In nucleotides, the CDR3 is TGCGCCAGCAGGCCCGAGTTTCGAAACAGGGGTCTTGGCTATGGCTACACCTTC. Residues: CASRPEFRNRGLGYGYTF.

The chain joins TRBV19 to TRBJ2-3; 11 positions match TRBD2. The CDR3 is 16 amino acids. Germline trimming cut 7 bases from V and 6 bases from J; bases unmatched to any gene: 12. The V gene's germline CDR1 is LNHDA and CDR2 SQIVND (reference sequence). DNA for the CDR3: TGTGCCAGTACTATGGGGTTAGCGGGGGGGCTGGATACGCAGTATTTT. Translating gives CASTMGLAGGLDTQYF.

CDR3 sequence: CASSLDRVDYGYTF. CDR3 coding DNA: TGTGCCAGCAGCCTGGACAGGGTAGACTATGGCTACACCTTC. The V gene is TRBV3-1 (or the pseudogene TRBV3-2), the J gene TRBJ1-2, with 8 bases aligning to TRBD1. The CDR3 is 14 amino acids. With 4 bases clipped from V and 3 bases from J, the junction kept 4 bases outside the gene matches. From germline, CDR1 is LGHDT and CDR2 YNNKEL (reference sequence).

This sequence joins TRBV27 and TRBJ2-5, with D possibly matching TRBD1 (6 bases). The V gene lost 2 bases and the J gene lost 5 bases, with 12 bases spanning the gap. Germline V gene lookup returns CDR1 MNHEY and CDR2 SMNVEV (reference sequence). This CDR3 has 14 amino acids. CDR3 residues: CASSLRRGKETQYF. The CDR3 region has the DNA TGTGCCAGCAGTTTACGCAGGGGCAAGGAGACCCAGTACTTC.

The DNA of the CDR3 is TGTGCCAGTAGGGTCAACTATCCAAATAAAAACACTGAAGCTTTCTTT. Its translation: CASRVNYPNKNTEAFF. The gene calls are TRBV19 and TRBJ1-1; D remains ambiguous. There are 16 residues in the CDR3. The V gene's germline CDR1 is LNHDA and CDR2 SQIVND (reference sequence). V dropped 6 bases and J dropped 2 bases, with 19 bases sitting between them.

The rearrangement uses TRBV4-1 and TRBJ1-4; D perhaps matches TRBD1 (6 bases). Germline V lookup: CDR1 MGHRA, CDR2 YSYEKL. V lost 4 bases and J 2 bases, leaving 14 bases between the germline ends. The length of the CDR3 is 16 residues. The CDR3: CASSPLRGTTNEKLFF. CDR3 sequence (DNA): TGCGCCAGCAGCCCCCTGAGGGGGACGACTAATGAAAAACTGTTTTTT.

A few counts support this clone. The chain joins TRBV25-1 to TRBJ2-7; D not certain. This CDR3 is 13 amino acids long. V shed 4 bases and J shed 4 bases, with 11 bases lying between them. Germline loops: CDR1 MGHDK, CDR2 SYGVNS. The CDR3 here is CASSGPPLYEQYF. The CDR3 bases are TGTGCCAGCAGTGGCCCCCCACTGTACGAGCAGTACTTC.

In this sample, this clone turned up a few times. The V call is TRBV19, the J call TRBJ2-5; D perhaps matches TRBD1 (6 bases). V was shortened by 7 bases and J by 5 bases, with 14 bases between the two germline ends. The germline CDR1 and CDR2 sequences are LNHDA and SQIVND (reference sequence). The CDR3 runs 13 residues. For the CDR3, the DNA is TGTGCCAGTACCCCGACAGGAAGCGAGACCCAGTACTTC. Translation: CASTPTGSETQYF.

This clone came up once. The chain links TRBV12-3 or TRBV12-4 to TRBJ1-1, with 7 bases aligning to TRBD1. V trimming: 5 bases; J trimming: 10 bases; junction bases outside the gene matches: 10. The CDR3 length is 13 residues. Here the CDR3 reads CASSLGQVSGAFF. CDR3 DNA sequence: TGTGCCAGCAGTCTCGGACAGGTTAGCGGAGCTTTCTTT.

J is TRBJ2-3 and V is TRBV9; TRBD2 aligns across 10 bases. From germline, CDR1 is SGDLS and CDR2 YYNGEE. The CDR3 sequence is 15 residues long. The J segment lost 3 bases and the V segment lost 3 bases, leaving 4 bases of the junction unmatched. The CDR3 reads CASSASGRGTDTQYF. The CDR3 coding sequence is TGTGCCAGCAGCGCTAGCGGGAGAGGAACAGATACGCAGTATTTT.